The rows below give T cell receptor beta chains drawn from one sample of a study of long-term antiretroviral therapy in people with HIV. Using immunoSEQ multiplex PCR, the repertoire was profiled, and TCRdb retains in-frame clones only, with some absent. The data show around 20,000 clones, approximately 80% seen once. This specimen was unsorted PBMCs, taken approximately 4 years after starting antiretroviral therapy. These receptors were collected from a young man with HIV. The CDR3 runs from the conserved cysteine through the conserved F or W. A D gene is named only where the DNA matches it firmly. Clone sizes are given selectively: once, few, many, or a class where the clone is expanded.

d_call	v_call	j_call	clone_size	cdr3_aa	cdr3_nt
NA	TRBV7-9	TRBJ2-7	NA	CASSLGRSSFNEQYF	TGTGCCAGCAGCTTAGGTCGGTCGTCGTTTAACGAGCAGTACTTC
NA	TRBV18	TRBJ1-5	NA	CASSPGGPDSNQPQHF	TGTGCCAGCTCACCCGGGGGGCCAGATAGCAATCAGCCCCAGCATTTT
TRBD2	TRBV7-9	TRBJ2-3	NA	CASSSPRAGGTDTQYF	TGTGCCAGCAGCTCCCCCCGTGCGGGGGGGACAGATACGCAGTATTTT
NA	TRBV5-5	TRBJ1-2	few	CASSADGDSYGYTF	TGTGCCAGCAGCGCGGATGGGGATTCCTATGGCTACACCTTC
NA	TRBV4-2	TRBJ1-5	NA	CASSQDPDYQPQHF	TGTGCCAGCAGCCAAGACCCTGATTATCAGCCCCAGCATTTT
NA	TRBV19	TRBJ1-5	NA	CASTITGWGPQHF	TGTGCCAGTACCATCACGGGGTGGGGGCCCCAGCATTTT
NA	TRBV15	TRBJ1-5	NA	CATSRDTGYNQPQHF	TGTGCCACCAGCAGAGATACGGGCTACAATCAGCCCCAGCATTTT
TRBD2	TRBV2	TRBJ2-3	NA	CASRGTSGVQGTQYF	TGTGCCAGCAGGGGAACTAGCGGGGTTCAGGGCACGCAGTATTTT
NA	TRBV6-5	TRBJ1-2	NA	CASSYSQGSNYGYTF	TGTGCCAGCAGTTACTCCCAGGGGTCTAACTATGGCTACACCTTC
NA	TRBV4-2	TRBJ2-6	NA	CASSQEGVSSGANVLTF	TGTGCCAGCAGCCAAGAGGGTGTGTCGTCTGGGGCCAACGTCCTGACTTTC
NA	TRBV2	TRBJ2-7	NA	CASSEAIINSYEQYF	TGTGCCAGCAGTGAAGCTATTATAAACTCCTACGAGCAGTACTTC
NA	TRBV28	TRBJ1-2	NA	CASSIQTGRMHGYTF	TGTGCCAGCAGTATTCAGACAGGAAGAATGCATGGCTACACCTTC
TRBD1	TRBV7-9	TRBJ2-3	NA	CASSLVRGPDTQYF	TGTGCCAGCAGCTTAGTCAGGGGGCCAGATACGCAGTATTTT
NA	TRBV5-1	TRBJ1-5	NA	CASSFSPGDSNQPQHF	TGCGCCAGCAGCTTTTCGCCAGGGGATAGCAATCAGCCCCAGCATTTT
TRBD1	TRBV6-5	TRBJ1-4	NA	CASSGRDRYWEKLFF	TGTGCCAGCAGTGGACGGGACAGGTATTGGGAAAAACTGTTTTTT
NA	TRBV5-1	TRBJ1-1	NA	CASSPSRVGTNTEAFF	TGCGCCAGCAGCCCCTCAAGGGTCGGCACGAACACTGAAGCTTTCTTT
NA	TRBV10-1	TRBJ1-3	NA	CASSEGHNTGNTIYF	TGCGCCAGCAGTGAGGGCCATAACACTGGAAACACCATATATTTT
NA	TRBV6-5	TRBJ2-1	NA	CASSYSKYVNEQFF	TGTGCCAGCAGTTACTCGAAGTACGTTAATGAGCAGTTCTTC
NA	TRBV18	TRBJ1-5	NA	CASSPEGLQPQHF	TGTGCCAGCTCACCCGAGGGGCTTCAGCCCCAGCATTTT
NA	TRBV7-2	TRBJ2-7	NA	CASSLRAVRDEQYF	TGTGCCAGCAGCTTAAGGGCCGTCCGGGACGAGCAGTACTTC
TRBD1	TRBV7-9	TRBJ1-2	few	CASSQGGGSNPDYGYTF	TGTGCCAGCAGTCAGGGGGGAGGCTCAAACCCGGACTATGGCTACACCTTC
NA	TRBV7-2	TRBJ1-5	NA	CASSLVFWEDQPQHF	TGTGCCAGCAGCTTAGTTTTTTGGGAGGATCAGCCCCAGCATTTT
TRBD1	TRBV25-1	TRBJ2-7	NA	CASSSEGQGYEQYF	TGTGCCAGCAGCTCCGAGGGACAGGGCTACGAGCAGTACTTC
TRBD2	TRBV5-1	TRBJ2-5	NA	CASRHGRGGAEETQYF	TGCGCCAGCCGTCACGGCCGGGGGGGCGCCGAGGAGACCCAGTACTTC
TRBD1	TRBV29-1	TRBJ1-1	NA	CSVSSRGLAEAFF	TGCAGCGTTTCAAGCAGGGGGTTAGCTGAAGCTTTCTTT
NA	TRBV4-1	TRBJ2-3	NA	CASSPTGLTDTQYF	TGCGCCAGCAGCCCGACCGGGCTCACAGATACGCAGTATTTT
TRBD1	TRBV6-5	TRBJ2-7	NA	CASSYRQGAGDEQYF	TGTGCCAGCAGTTATCGACAGGGGGCTGGGGACGAGCAGTACTTC
NA	TRBV29-1	TRBJ1-2	NA	CSADYDRSDGYTF	TGCAGCGCCGACTATGACAGGAGCGATGGCTACACCTTC
NA	TRBV6-1	TRBJ1-4	NA	CASSENVGEGGEKLFF	TGTGCCAGCAGTGAAAATGTAGGAGAGGGCGGTGAAAAACTGTTTTTT
NA	TRBV18	TRBJ1-1	NA	CASSPANTEAFF	TGTGCCAGCTCACCAGCCAACACTGAAGCTTTCTTT
NA	TRBV30	TRBJ1-6	NA	CAFSGSSYNSPLHF	TGTGCCTTCTCAGGGAGCTCCTATAATTCACCCCTCCACTTT
NA	TRBV25-1	TRBJ2-5	NA	CASSEYWGSQETQYF	TGTGCCAGCAGTGAATATTGGGGCAGTCAAGAGACCCAGTACTTC
NA	TRBV19	TRBJ1-5	NA	CASSMGAWVNQPQHF	TGTGCCAGTAGTATGGGGGCTTGGGTCAATCAGCCCCAGCATTTT
NA	TRBV27	TRBJ2-3	NA	CASSLGVGTTRDTQYF	TGTGCCAGCAGTTTGGGGGTGGGGACAACTCGGGATACGCAGTATTTT
TRBD2	TRBV30	TRBJ2-3	NA	CAWSVRTSGGADTQYF	TGTGCCTGGAGTGTAAGGACTAGCGGGGGGGCAGATACGCAGTATTTT
NA	TRBV28	TRBJ1-5	NA	CASSSDEFRVRQPQHF	TGTGCCAGCAGCTCCGACGAATTCAGGGTGCGGCAGCCCCAGCATTTT
TRBD2	TRBV4-2	TRBJ2-2	NA	CASSQYSAGGPSLTGELFF	TGTGCCAGCAGCCAATACTCAGCGGGGGGGCCTTCATTAACCGGGGAGCTGTTTTTT
TRBD1	TRBV25-1	TRBJ2-2	NA	CASSQGAWTGELFF	TGTGCCAGCAGTCAGGGGGCTTGGACCGGGGAGCTGTTTTTT
TRBD2	TRBV6-1	TRBJ2-1	once	CASSGGGVGSNYNNEQFF	TGTGCCAGCAGTGGTGGGGGGGTAGGGTCAAACTACAACAATGAGCAGTTCTTC
TRBD2	TRBV10-2	TRBJ2-3	once	CASSASGGLSTDTQYF	TGCGCCAGCAGTGCAAGCGGGGGGTTAAGCACAGATACGCAGTATTTT
NA	TRBV9	TRBJ1-1	NA	CASSVGWYTEAFF	TGTGCCAGCAGCGTAGGATGGTACACTGAAGCTTTCTTT
NA	TRBV2	TRBJ1-1	NA	CASSEALRWNTEAFF	TGTGCCAGCAGTGAGGCCCTACGTTGGAACACTGAAGCTTTCTTT
NA	TRBV5-1	TRBJ1-1	NA	CASSLDGMNTEAFF	TGCGCCAGCAGCTTAGACGGCATGAACACTGAAGCTTTCTTT
NA	TRBV6-1	TRBJ2-1	NA	CASTLWGNEQFF	TGTGCCAGCACTCTGTGGGGGAATGAGCAGTTCTTC
TRBD2	TRBV19	TRBJ2-7	NA	CASSTLDGRDEQYF	TGTGCCAGTAGTACCCTGGACGGGAGGGACGAGCAGTACTTC
NA	TRBV14	TRBJ1-1	NA	CASSLTENTEAFF	TGTGCCAGCAGCCTGACGGAGAACACTGAAGCTTTCTTT
NA	TRBV10-3	TRBJ1-5	NA	CAIREGMGNQPQHF	TGTGCCATCAGGGAGGGGATGGGCAATCAGCCCCAGCATTTT
NA	TRBV2	TRBJ1-4	NA	CATAGRGGANEKLFF	TGTGCCACCGCCGGGCGGGGTGGGGCTAATGAAAAACTGTTTTTT
NA	TRBV14	TRBJ2-6	NA	CASSQFRVAGANVLTF	TGTGCCAGCAGCCAATTCAGGGTCGCTGGGGCCAACGTCCTGACTTTC